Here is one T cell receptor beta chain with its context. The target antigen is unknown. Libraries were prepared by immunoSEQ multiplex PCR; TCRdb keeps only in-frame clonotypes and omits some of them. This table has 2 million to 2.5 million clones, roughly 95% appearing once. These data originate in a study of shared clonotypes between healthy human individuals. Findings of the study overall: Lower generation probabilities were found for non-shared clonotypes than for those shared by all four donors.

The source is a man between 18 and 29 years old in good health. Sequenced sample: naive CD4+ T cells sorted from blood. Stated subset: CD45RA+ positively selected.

CDR3 in amino acids: CASSPQGGVGQPQHF. The CDR3, as DNA: TGTGCCAGCAGTCCGCAGGGTGGGGTTGGTCAGCCCCAGCATTTT. This sequence joins TRBV27 and TRBJ1-5; a weak D match, TRBD1 (5 bases). Germline assignment: CDR1 MNHEY and CDR2 SMNVEV (reference sequence). This CDR3 region has 15 residues. V shed 5 bases and J shed 6 bases, with 17 bases lying between them.